The next 29 T cell receptor beta chains were all read from a single sample in a study of patients and donors after allogeneic stem cell transplantation. TCRdb passed the RT-PCR reads through MiXCR, listing each CDR3 protein once. Here the sample spans about a million distinct CDR3 sequences, more than 15% being singletons. What was sequenced was blood, either unsorted or a sorted T cell fraction (not recorded which). Every receptor here comes from a human donor who was either an allogeneic HSCT recipient or a stem cell or donor lymphocyte infusion donor (not recorded which). It is not recorded whose cells these are; they may come from a transplant donor.

The gene calls are TRBV20-1 and TRBJ1-5, with a possible D match to TRBD1 (5 bases). The germline gives CDR1 DFQATT, CDR2 SNEGSKA (reference sequence). CDR3 length: 16 residues. The V end was cut by 3 bases, the J end by 6 bases, with 21 bases between. CDR3 sequence reads: CSASGALRERGQPQHF. CDR3 nucleotides: TGCAGTGCTAGTGGGGCCCTCAGGGAGAGGGGTCAGCCCCAGCATTTT.

This clonotype showed up just a few times. The rearrangement joins TRBV5-6 to TRBJ2-7; 8 bases are a match to TRBD2. The CDR3 contains 12 residues. The trim removed 6 bases at V and 3 bases at J, leaving 2 bases unmatched. Germline CDR1 is SGHDT and CDR2 is YYEEEE. Here the CDR3 reads CASKRENYEQYF. As DNA, the CDR3 is TGTGCCAGCAAGCGGGAGAACTACGAGCAGTACTTC.

This clonotype was detected many times. The V and J genes are TRBV4-2 and TRBJ2-3, with 8 positions matching TRBD1. The CDR3 is made up of 16 amino acids. The junction had 8 bases not matched to a gene; V was cut back by 1 base and J by 5 bases. Looked up from germline, CDR1 is LGHNA and CDR2 is YNFKEQ. DNA for the CDR3: TGTGCCAGCAGCCAAGGGCAGGGGGCGCGTGTAGATACGCAGTATTTT. Protein product: CASSQGQGARVDTQYF.

In this sample, this clonotype turned up a few times. For the CDR3, the DNA is TGTGCCAGCAGTCCGACAGGGGGCTTTGGCACTGAAGCTTTCTTT. This sequence encodes CASSPTGGFGTEAFF. This chain links TRBV12-3 or TRBV12-4 with TRBJ1-1; 10 bases are a match to TRBD1. The CDR3 consists of 15 residues. J gave up 4 bases and V 5 bases, and 7 bases lay outside the gene matches.

This chain links TRBV6-1 with TRBJ2-5; 8 bases map to TRBD2. Trimming at V came to 1 base and at J to 2 bases, leaving 6 bases not matched to a gene. This CDR3 spans 16 amino acids. Germline lookup yields CDR1 MNHNS and CDR2 SASEGT. The CDR3 here is CASSEESGGFQETQYF. In DNA, the CDR3 is TGTGCCAGCAGTGAAGAGAGCGGGGGATTTCAAGAGACCCAGTACTTC.

In this sample, this clonotype turned up a few times. The CDR3 loop is CASSHPKTDTQYF. The CDR3 region has the DNA TGTGCCAGCAGCCACCCTAAGACAGATACGCAGTATTTT. The chain links TRBV6-1 to TRBJ2-3; D call uncertain. This CDR3 has 13 amino acids. The germline V gene has CDR1 MNHNS and CDR2 SASEGT. V gave up 6 bases and J gave up 3 bases, with 10 bases separating them.

V usage is TRBV5-1 and J usage is TRBJ2-3; 8 positions agree with TRBD2. This CDR3 spans 14 amino acids. V lost 0 bases and J lost 6; bases outside the gene matches: 3. Per the germline V gene, CDR1 is SGHRS and CDR2 is YFSETQ. The CDR3 DNA sequence: TGCGCCAGCAGCTTGGCCGGGACTAGTGATACGCAGTATTTT. It codes for CASSLAGTSDTQYF.

This clonotype was seen a few times. This sequence joins TRBV24-1 and TRBJ2-3; D may be TRBD1 (5 bases). The CDR3 contains 15 residues. V lost 5 bases, J lost 3 bases, and 14 bases lay in between. Germline V gives CDR1 KGHDR, CDR2 SFDVKD. The CDR3 DNA follows: TGTGCCACCAGTGTGGGAACAGGACATACAGATACGCAGTATTTT. Translated: CATSVGTGHTDTQYF.

This clonotype has a count of ten or more. The genes are TRBV6-5 and TRBJ2-5; maybe TRBD2 (6 bases). Per the germline V gene, CDR1 is MNHEY and CDR2 is SVGAGI. Trimming removed 2 bases at V and 4 bases at J, with 17 bases between. The CDR3 sequence is 16 residues long. CDR3 amino acids: CASSYIREVLRETQYF. CDR3 DNA sequence: TGTGCCAGCAGTTACATCAGGGAGGTTTTGCGAGAGACCCAGTACTTC.

The chain's CDR3 is CASSPSQALGEQFF. The DNA for the CDR3 is TGTGCCAGCAGCCCCTCACAGGCCTTGGGTGAGCAGTTCTTC. The chain has TRBV7-9 and TRBJ2-1, with D perhaps TRBD1 (5 bases). Germline V lookup: CDR1 SEHNR, CDR2 FQNEAQ (reference sequence). V shed 5 bases and J shed 9 bases, with 17 bases lying between them. The CDR3 is 14 amino acids.

In this sample, this clonotype turned up a few times. V is TRBV18 and J is TRBJ2-3, with TRBD1 matching over 11 bases. V lost 2 bases to trimming and J lost 5 bases; unmatched junction nucleotides: 3. The CDR3 runs to 15 residues. Germline CDR1 and CDR2: KGHSH and LQKENI. The CDR3 protein is CASSPRTGGVDTQYF. In DNA form, the CDR3 reads TGTGCCAGCTCACCAAGGACAGGGGGCGTAGATACGCAGTATTTT.

The chain recombines TRBV7-9 with TRBJ2-7, with unresolved D. The germline gives CDR1 SEHNR, CDR2 FQNEAQ (reference sequence). V lost 3 bases, J lost 10 bases, and 7 bases lay in between. The CDR3 totals 10 residues. As DNA, the CDR3 is TGTGCCAGCAGCTTCTGGGATCAGTACTTC. The encoded protein is CASSFWDQYF.

The chain's CDR3 is CASSKRSGGTNQPQHF. The DNA of the CDR3 is TGTGCCAGCAGTAAGAGGTCAGGGGGTACTAATCAGCCCCAGCATTTT. The chain recombines TRBV2 with TRBJ1-5, with 7 bases lining up with TRBD1. J lost 4 bases, V lost 5 bases, and 11 bases had no gene match. The CDR3 is 16 residues long. The germline gives CDR1 SNHLY, CDR2 FYNNEI. Drawing the rest from reference TRBV2 and TRBJ1-5, the complete variable domain is EPEVTQTPSHQVTQMGQEVILRCVPISNHLYFYWYRQILGQKVEFLVSFYNNEISEKSEIFDDQFSVERPDGSNFTLKIRSTKLEDSAMYFCASSKRSGGTNQPQHFGDGTRLSIL.

The chain uses TRBV4-1 and TRBJ2-3; D is uncertain. Germline V gene data show CDR1 as MGHRA and CDR2 as YSYEKL. V was trimmed by 4 bases and J by 1 base, leaving 9 bases between them. The CDR3 is 14 residues long. The CDR3, as DNA: TGCGCCAGCAGCCGTTTTCGTGGCACAGATACGCAGTATTTT. Amino acids: CASSRFRGTDTQYF.

The gene calls are TRBV5-6 and TRBJ2-7, with 7 bases fitting TRBD1. The germline gives CDR1 SGHDT, CDR2 YYEEEE. The J segment lost 2 bases and the V segment lost 5 bases, leaving 7 bases of the junction unmatched. The CDR3 has 14 amino acids. The CDR3 loop is CASRFSGQTYEQYF. CDR3 coding DNA: TGTGCCAGCAGATTTTCGGGACAGACCTACGAGCAGTACTTC.

This chain connects TRBV7-2 to TRBJ2-7; 8 nucleotides align to TRBD2. This CDR3 spans 14 amino acids. Germline values: CDR1 SGHTA, CDR2 FQGNSA. Trimming cost V 5 bases and J 6 bases; bases outside gene matches: 9. CDR3 in amino acids: CASSPGGLGGEQYF. For the CDR3, the DNA is TGTGCCAGCAGCCCGGGGGGACTAGGGGGCGAGCAGTACTTC.

The V gene is TRBV7-9, the J gene TRBJ1-6; 7 bases map to TRBD1. V shed 5 bases, J shed 7 bases, and the junction held 11 bases outside the gene matches. The CDR3 has 16 residues. The V gene's germline CDR1 is SEHNR and CDR2 FQNEAQ (reference sequence). DNA for the CDR3: TGTGCCAGCAGCGATCCGACAGGGTCGAGGAATTCACCCCTCCACTTT. Protein: CASSDPTGSRNSPLHF.

This clonotype has more than one count but fewer than ten. J is TRBJ2-7 and V is TRBV20-1; TRBD2 aligns across 11 bases. Germline CDR1 and CDR2: DFQATT and SNEGSKA (reference sequence). The V and J ends lost 2 bases and 0 bases, in that order; junction bases with no gene match: 6. The CDR3 loop spans 16 amino acids. The CDR3 sequence is CSARLTTSGNSYEQYF. The CDR3 DNA sequence: TGCAGTGCTAGACTTACGACTAGCGGGAACTCCTACGAGCAGTACTTC.

This clonotype was picked up a small number of times. The chain links TRBV12-3 or TRBV12-4 to TRBJ2-7; 9 bases line up with TRBD1. The CDR3 runs 15 residues. V lost 4 bases, J lost 3 bases, and 7 bases stayed unmatched. The CDR3 here is CASSSRQGGYYEQYF. Written as DNA, the CDR3 is TGTGCCAGCAGTTCCAGACAGGGGGGGTACTACGAGCAGTACTTC.

CDR3 sequence: CSVGLLAGVKTQYF. The DNA for the CDR3 is TGCAGCGTTGGTCTACTAGCGGGGGTAAAGACCCAGTACTTC. The chain carries TRBV29-1 and TRBJ2-5; 11 nucleotides agree with TRBD2. J lost 6 bases, V lost 4 bases, and 7 bases had no gene match. CDR1 and CDR2 (germline): SQVTM, ANQGSEA. This CDR3 spans 14 amino acids.

This clonotype was observed once. The chain uses TRBV7-2 and TRBJ2-7; the match to TRBD2 covers 14 bases. CDR1 is SGHTA, CDR2 FQGNSA, per germline. There are 19 residues in the CDR3. The V and J ends lost 0 bases and 7 bases, in that order; junction bases with no gene match: 14. CDR3 DNA: TGTGCCAGCAGCTTAGCGACTAGCGGGGGGGCAGTTGTAACTTCGGAGCAGTACTTC. The encoded protein is CASSLATSGGAVVTSEQYF.

This clonotype has more than one count but fewer than ten. This chain connects TRBV6-5 to TRBJ1-1, with D hard to call. The CDR3 spans 14 residues. V was shortened by 1 base and J by 0 bases, with 6 bases between the two germline ends. The germline V gene has CDR1 MNHEY and CDR2 SVGAGI. The chain's CDR3 is CASSYYRLNTEAFF. CDR3 DNA sequence: TGTGCCAGCAGTTACTACCGACTGAACACTGAAGCTTTCTTT.

V and J are TRBV10-3 and TRBJ2-5; 9 bases line up with TRBD1. Germline-derived CDR1 and CDR2 are ENHRY and SYGVKD. This CDR3 is built from 14 residues. V was clipped by 5 bases and J by 5 bases; unmatched bases: 6. CDR3 sequence: CAISKDRGAETQYF. CDR3 nucleotide sequence: TGTGCCATCAGTAAAGACAGGGGGGCGGAGACCCAGTACTTC.

There are a few counts of this clonotype. The chain carries TRBV10-3 and TRBJ1-5; no clear D. This CDR3 is 17 amino acids long. Germline-derived CDR1 and CDR2 are ENHRY and SYGVKD. Trimming left V 0 bases short and J 0 bases short, with 12 bases between. The CDR3 reads CAISESGGRYSNQPQHF. The CDR3 DNA follows: TGTGCCATCAGTGAGTCGGGAGGGAGGTATAGCAATCAGCCCCAGCATTTT.

This clonotype was observed a handful of times. This sequence joins TRBV2 and TRBJ1-2, with 7 bases identical to TRBD1. V was pared by 6 bases and J by 7 bases, with 11 bases of the junction left unmatched. CDR1 SNHLY and CDR2 FYNNEI come from the germline V gene. The CDR3 contains 14 residues. CDR3 loop: CASRVETGLVGYTF. CDR3 nucleotide sequence: TGTGCCAGCAGAGTAGAGACAGGGCTCGTTGGCTACACCTTC. Variable domain in full (rest from reference TRBV2 and TRBJ1-2): EPEVTQTPSHQVTQMGQEVILRCVPISNHLYFYWYRQILGQKVEFLVSFYNNEISEKSEIFDDQFSVERPDGSNFTLKIRSTKLEDSAMYFCASRVETGLVGYTFGSGTRLTVV.

The chain joins TRBV20-1 to TRBJ2-3; D is possibly TRBD2 (6 bases). CDR1 and CDR2 from the germline V gene are DFQATT and SNEGSKA (reference sequence). The CDR3 has 14 amino acids. The V gene lost 1 base and the J gene lost 4 bases, with 12 bases spanning the gap. This chain's CDR3 is CSARGEGRPDTQYF. CDR3 coding DNA: TGCAGTGCTAGAGGAGAAGGGAGGCCAGATACGCAGTATTTT.

The chain links TRBV6-2 or TRBV6-3 to TRBJ1-1, with D uncertain. Trimming shortened V by 5 bases and J by 6 bases, and 10 bases separated the two germline ends. The CDR3 is 12 amino acids. The germline V gene has CDR1 MNHEY and CDR2 SVGEGT. The CDR3 spells CASSGQASEAFF. The DNA of the CDR3 is TGTGCCAGCAGTGGGCAGGCATCTGAAGCTTTCTTT.

A note on this clonotype: A read error is likely, as this CDR3 ends without the conserved phenylalanine or tryptophan. Because the CDR3's place on the DNA is in doubt, the DNA is left out and the CDR3 is given as listed by TCRdb. The chain links TRBV29-1 to TRBJ2-7; the table names TRBD1, a call not compared with the DNA. The germline V gene has CDR1 SQVTM and CDR2 ANQGSEA. From its first to its last residue, the CDR3 has 11 amino acids. This chain's CDR3 is CSVKGQGRWYL.

This clonotype was detected a few times. The chain couples TRBV5-1 to TRBJ2-7, with 8 bases aligning to TRBD2. The J segment lost 10 bases and the V segment lost 0 bases, leaving 9 bases of the junction unmatched. This CDR3 is built from 14 residues. The germline V gene encodes CDR1 SGHRS and CDR2 YFSETQ. The CDR3 nucleotides are TGCGCCAGCAGCTTGGCGGCGGGAGGAAAGGAACAGTACTTC. This sequence encodes CASSLAAGGKEQYF.